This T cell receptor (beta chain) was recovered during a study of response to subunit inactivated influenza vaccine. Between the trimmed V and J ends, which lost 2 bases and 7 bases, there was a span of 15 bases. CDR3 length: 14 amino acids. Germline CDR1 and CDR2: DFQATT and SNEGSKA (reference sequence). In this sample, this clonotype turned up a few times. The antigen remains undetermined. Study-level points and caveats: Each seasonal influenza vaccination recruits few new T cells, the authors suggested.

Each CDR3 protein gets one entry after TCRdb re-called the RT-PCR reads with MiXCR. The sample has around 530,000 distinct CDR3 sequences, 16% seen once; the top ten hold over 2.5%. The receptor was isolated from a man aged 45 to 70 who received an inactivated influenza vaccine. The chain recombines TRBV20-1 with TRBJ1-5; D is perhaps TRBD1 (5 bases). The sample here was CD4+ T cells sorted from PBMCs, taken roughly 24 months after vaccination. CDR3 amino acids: CSARPSGGKQPQHF. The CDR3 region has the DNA TGCAGTGCTAGACCCTCGGGGGGGAAGCAGCCCCAGCATTTT.